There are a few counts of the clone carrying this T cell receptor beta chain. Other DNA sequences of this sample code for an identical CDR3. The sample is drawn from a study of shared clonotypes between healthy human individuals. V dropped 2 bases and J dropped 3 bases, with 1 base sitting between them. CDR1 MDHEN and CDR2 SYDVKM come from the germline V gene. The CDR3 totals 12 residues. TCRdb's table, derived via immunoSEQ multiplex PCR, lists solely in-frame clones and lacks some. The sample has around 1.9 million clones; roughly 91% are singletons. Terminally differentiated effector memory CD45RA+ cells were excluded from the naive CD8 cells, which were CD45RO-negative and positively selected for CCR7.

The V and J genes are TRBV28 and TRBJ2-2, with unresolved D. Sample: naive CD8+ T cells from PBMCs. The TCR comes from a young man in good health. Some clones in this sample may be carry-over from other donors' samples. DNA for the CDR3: TGTGCCAGCAGTTTAGACACCGGGGAGCTGTTTTTT. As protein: CASSLDTGELFF.